The text below deals with one T cell receptor beta chain. Germline loops: CDR1 MNHEY, CDR2 SMNVEV (reference sequence). V lost 5 bases, J lost 0 bases, and 14 bases lay in between. This CDR3 comprises 16 residues. This entry belongs to a study of blood T cell repertoires in COVID-19. The repertoire was sequenced with immunoSEQ multiplex PCR; TCRdb's copy has only in-frame clones and lacks some. This repertoire shows roughly 100,000 clones, approximately 82% found once; its top ten account for 10%. The sequence derives from an older man with acute or convalescent COVID-19. Material for sequencing was peripheral blood. The V and J genes are TRBV27 and TRBJ1-5; D possibly corresponds to TRBD1 (5 bases). In DNA, the CDR3 is TGTGCCAGCAGTGCCCGGACACCCTATAGCAATCAGCCCCAGCATTTT. Protein: CASSARTPYSNQPQHF.